This TCR beta chain stems from a study of blood T cell repertoires in COVID-19. For the study at large: Samples taken during acute and convalescent COVID-19 were collected in the United States, Italy and Spain. PBMCs, B-cell-depleted T cells, or T cells were the source of the cDNA or gDNA that made up the material.

This clone was counted a single time. The germline gives CDR1 SQVTM, CDR2 ANQGSEA. J gave up 6 bases and V 4 bases, and 11 bases lay outside the gene matches. This CDR3 spans 15 amino acids. The repertoire was sequenced with immunoSEQ multiplex PCR; TCRdb's copy has only in-frame clones and lacks some. Of around 130,000 clones detected, about 85% appear once; the ten largest clones hold under 5%. This TCR was sampled from a man aged 55 to 70 with acute or convalescent COVID-19. The chain uses TRBV29-1 and TRBJ2-3, with TRBD1 matching over 9 bases. The sequencing sample was made of peripheral blood. The CDR3 DNA sequence: TGCAGCGTTGTTTCCGGGACAGGGTCACAGGATACGCAGTATTTT. This sequence encodes CSVVSGTGSQDTQYF.